The entry below gives a single TCR beta chain sequence along with its context. Antigen: not known. The source of the sample is a study of immune cell composition in non-small cell lung cancer. Findings of the study overall: Clones >0.5% enriched in tumour were rarer in adenocarcinoma (about 35%) than squamous (approximately 80%). Lung adenocarcinomas had lower top 10 clone scores and clonality than squamous tumours. TIL tumour reactivity correlated with maximal tumour-associated clone frequency in adenocarcinoma.

Data came from immunoSEQ multiplex PCR; TCRdb stores just in-frame clones and leaves some out. Among 15,000 or so clones, about two thirds were seen once, and the ten largest hold about 7.5%. Frozen unsorted single-cell suspensions supplied the genomic DNA. CDR1 and CDR2 from the germline V gene are MNHNY and SVGAGI (reference sequence). V gave up 0 bases and J gave up 11 bases; unmatched junction bases: 7. The CDR3 has 14 residues. This chain joins TRBV6-6 and TRBJ2-3; TRBD1 aligns across 8 bases. This clonotype originated in a human donor with non-small cell lung cancer. The source material was lung tumor tissue. For the CDR3, the DNA is TGTGCCAGCAGTTACTCCGGGCAGGGGGCTAGGCAGTATTTT. Translated: CASSYSGQGARQYF.